Sequencing of this T cell receptor (beta chain) was carried out in a study of STAT5B mutations in CD4+ large granular lymphocyte leukemia (dated by TCRdb to 2021 to 2024). In terms of the full investigation: Among healthy controls, the CDR3 'QG' motif was associated with a particular HLA allele. Flow cytometry on FACSCanto II or FACSVerse confirmed that purified fractions exceeded 95% purity among lymphocytes. TCRbeta repertoires of CD4+ T-cell large granular lymphocyte leukemia patients were compared with those of healthy blood donors.

The healthy controls were 40 or so blood donors, and the buffy coats of these donors were supplied by the Finnish Red Cross blood service. All TCR-sequenced material derived from peripheral blood: patient blood samples and healthy donor buffy coats. Ficoll-Hypaque gradient centrifugation was used to isolate peripheral blood mononuclear cells. Magnetic purification was used to isolate CD4+ cells from the buffy coats of the healthy controls. The Gentra Puregene Cell and Tissue kit was used for genomic DNA extraction, and quantification was performed on a Qubit 2.0 fluorometer. The immunoSEQ assay at survey resolution was applied to genomic DNA for sequencing of TCRbeta rearrangements. On the study's bioinformatics: A lowest detectable productive clonotype frequency of 2.59 x 10-5 was observed in the TCR sequencing data. Only productive TCRbeta rearrangements, meaning sequences that were complete and in-frame, were kept for the analyses. Sample clonality was computed as Simpson clonality in the immunoSEQ Analyzer version 3.0. Clones were grouped by frequency into very rare, small, medium, large (1-20%) or hyperexpanded (>20%) categories. Generation probabilities were estimated with OLGA 1.2.3, V-gene circos plots were made with VDJtools, specificities were looked up in VDJdb, and CDR3 motifs were identified with GLIPH. Drawn from immuneACCESS, this table holds only the in-frame rearrangements with V and J called that TCRdb kept. Clones are partly lost; checked studies trace under half to an unresolved V gene and leave the rest unexplained. V, J and clone size were drawn from that table, and D and trimming were deduced from the DNA. This sample holds 20,000 to 30,000 clones; 65% to 90% were observed only once. 0.25% to 0.35% of the sample is taken by the ten largest.

Details on this clone: Its cognate antigen has yet to be identified. Qualities for individual bases were not recorded, and no much larger clone is one base off.

What the authors observed across the whole study: TRBV06-family usage was enriched among the top patient clones (8/27) compared with healthy controls (2/35). The data were not HLA-matched, and the higher clonality in CD4+ T-LGLL than in CD8+ T-LGLL could be due to the relatively small sample size. Greater clonality appeared to be present in CD4-sorted patient repertoires than in healthy CD4+ repertoires, and the difference was retained after the putative leukemic clones were removed. Each patient's main leukemic clonotypes were private, but more than 20% of these clonotypes showed up at low frequency in the non-leukemic repertoires of other patients.

From a lookup of the germline V gene (reference sequence), CDR1 and CDR2 are LNHNV and YYDKDF. The CDR3, cysteine through phenylalanine, is 13 amino acids long. CDR3 DNA is the only sequence kept; it has 39 bases, read in frame from the first base. V loses 2 bases, J loses 5 bases, and the germline ends lie 9 bases apart. The chain couples TRBV15 to TRBJ2-5; the D segment could be TRBD2, given 5 matching bases. The sequenced sample was CD4+ T cells from blood buffy coats. The receptor's source is a human donor in good health. The CDR3 reads CATSRLAGETQYF. The sequenced DNA: TGTGCCACCAGCAGACTAGCCGGGGAGACCCAGTACTTC.